Listed below are T cell receptor beta chains from one sample, sequenced in a study of T-cell reconstitution after alpha-beta-depleted transplantation in children. TCRdb re-called the PCR reads through MiXCR, storing one row per CDR3 protein. The sample contains a few hundred thousand distinct CDR3 sequences, 9% to 10% of which appear only once. The sequenced sample was PBMCs from the stem cell graft donor, obtained from the stem cell graft. These receptors were obtained from a human donor who donated a stem cell graft to a child with SCID. Each CDR3 is given with its conserved first and last residue. D genes are given only for firm matches. Not every row has a clone size; where given, it reads once, few, many or a size class.

D gene | J gene | clone size | V gene | CDR3 protein | CDR3 DNA
- | TRBJ2-1 | many | TRBV20-1 | CSANKQGSYNEQFF | TGCAGTGCCAACAAACAGGGCTCCTACAATGAGCAGTTCTTC
TRBD1 | TRBJ1-2 | few | TRBV6-5 | CASSSSGQVYGYTF | TGTGCCAGCAGTTCCTCCGGACAGGTCTATGGCTACACCTTC
TRBD2 | TRBJ2-1 | - | TRBV20-1 | CSARELAGGHNEQFF | TGCAGTGCTAGAGAGCTAGCGGGGGGCCACAATGAGCAGTTCTTC
- | TRBJ2-2 | - | TRBV7-2 | CASSLASGNTGELFF | TGTGCCAGCAGCTTAGCGTCCGGAAACACCGGGGAGCTGTTTTTT
- | TRBJ2-5 | - | TRBV7-9 | CASSSGDSYRDWAQYF | TGTGCCAGCAGCTCAGGGGACAGCTACAGGGACTGGGCCCAGTACTTC
- | TRBJ2-1 | many | TRBV2 | CASSGRAGAGNEQFF | TGTGCCAGCAGTGGAAGGGCAGGGGCTGGTAATGAGCAGTTCTTC
- | TRBJ2-5 | many | TRBV5-1 | CASSLRTVQETQYF | TGCGCCAGCAGCCTTAGGACAGTGCAAGAGACCCAGTACTTC
TRBD1 | TRBJ1-5 | many | TRBV29-1 | CSVGGQGSNQPQHF | TGCAGCGTTGGGGGACAGGGGAGCAATCAGCCCCAGCATTTT
TRBD1 | TRBJ1-1 | many | TRBV18 | CASSPQGDTEAFF | TGTGCCAGCTCACCCCAGGGGGACACTGAAGCTTTCTTT
TRBD1 | TRBJ1-2 | many | TRBV20-1 | CSAKPRDRDYGYTF | TGCAGTGCCAAACCCCGGGACAGGGACTATGGCTACACCTTC
- | TRBJ2-7 | many | TRBV5-1 | CASSSTLGTVVHEQYF | TGCGCCAGCAGCTCCACACTAGGGACCGTCGTGCACGAGCAGTACTTC
TRBD1 | TRBJ1-1 | many | TRBV29-1 | CSVRDRVRSEAFF | TGCAGCGTTAGGGACAGGGTACGCTCTGAAGCTTTCTTT
- | TRBJ1-1 | many | TRBV6-7 | CASSYSKTRGSLGTEAFF | TGTGCCAGCAGTTACTCGAAGACGAGGGGGTCCCTTGGCACTGAAGCTTTCTTT
TRBD1 | TRBJ1-2 | many | TRBV6-5 | CASSPDRGNYGYTF | TGTGCCAGCAGCCCCGACAGGGGTAACTATGGCTACACCTTC
TRBD1 | TRBJ1-1 | many | TRBV5-1 | CASSYRDRGDEAFF | TGCGCCAGCAGCTACCGGGACAGGGGGGACGAAGCTTTCTTT
- | TRBJ1-1 | - | TRBV6-1 | CASKTYRVEAEAFF | TGTGCCAGCAAGACTTACAGGGTTGAGGCTGAAGCTTTCTTT
- | TRBJ1-5 | many | TRBV30 | CAWSDGPNQPQHF | TGTGCCTGGAGTGACGGCCCGAATCAGCCCCAGCATTTT
TRBD1 | TRBJ1-1 | many | TRBV7-9 | CASSARDSRNTEAFF | TGTGCCAGCAGCGCCAGGGACAGTCGGAACACTGAAGCTTTCTTT
- | TRBJ2-7 | many | TRBV12-3/TRBV12-4 | CASSFRVLPYEQYF | TGTGCCAGCAGTTTCAGGGTACTTCCCTACGAGCAGTACTTC
TRBD1 | TRBJ1-2 | many | TRBV20-1 | CSAREADRDYGYTF | TGCAGTGCTAGAGAAGCTGACAGGGACTATGGCTACACCTTC
TRBD1 | TRBJ2-2 | many | TRBV20-1 | CSARRTGGSGELFF | TGCAGTGCTAGGAGGACAGGGGGATCCGGGGAGCTGTTTTTT
TRBD2 | TRBJ2-3 | many | TRBV20-1 | CSARTSGMLTDTQYF | TGCAGTGCACGGACTAGCGGGATGCTCACAGATACGCAGTATTTT
TRBD1 | TRBJ2-4 | many | TRBV5-4 | CASSLGRDRVSPRKNIQYF | TGTGCCAGCAGCTTGGGCCGGGACAGGGTGAGCCCCCGCAAAAACATTCAGTACTTC
TRBD1 | TRBJ1-2 | few | TRBV29-1 | CSVAFGQGDYGYTF | TGCAGCGTCGCCTTCGGACAGGGGGACTATGGCTACACCTTC
- | TRBJ1-1 | many | TRBV5-1 | CASSPKGSLNTEAFF | TGCGCCAGCAGCCCCAAAGGGAGCCTGAACACTGAAGCTTTCTTT
- | TRBJ1-2 | many | TRBV5-1 | CASSLSGDNYGYTF | TGCGCCAGCAGCTTGAGTGGGGATAACTATGGCTACACCTTC
- | TRBJ1-4 | many | TRBV7-2 | CASSLGGLGVREKLFF | TGTGCCAGCAGCTTAGGAGGTTTGGGGGTTCGTGAAAAACTGTTTTTT
- | TRBJ2-3 | many | TRBV11-2 | CASSLVITDTQYF | TGTGCCAGCAGCTTAGTTATCACAGATACGCAGTATTTT
- | TRBJ2-3 | many | TRBV20-1 | CSATGTATDTQYF | TGCAGTGCTACCGGGACTGCGACAGATACGCAGTATTTT
TRBD1 | TRBJ2-3 | many | TRBV27 | CASSHPSTGARDTQYF | TGTGCCAGCAGTCACCCCTCCACAGGGGCGAGAGATACGCAGTATTTT
TRBD2 | TRBJ2-3 | many | TRBV5-1 | CASSYLAGIATDTQYF | TGCGCCAGCAGCTACCTAGCGGGGATTGCCACAGATACGCAGTATTTT
- | TRBJ1-2 | many | TRBV21-1 | CASRDRDGYTF | TGTGCCAGCAGGGACAGGGATGGCTACACCTTC
TRBD2 | TRBJ2-3 | many | TRBV4-1 | CASSQTSGGAADTQYF | TGCGCCAGCAGCCAGACTAGCGGGGGGGCCGCAGATACGCAGTATTTT
TRBD1 | TRBJ2-7 | - | TRBV18 | CASSRQGPTYEQYF | TGTGCCAGCTCCCGACAGGGTCCCACCTACGAGCAGTACTTC
TRBD2 | TRBJ2-1 | - | TRBV7-2 | CASSPRLAALYNEQFF | TGTGCCAGCAGCCCTAGACTAGCGGCTCTTTACAATGAGCAGTTCTTC
TRBD1 | TRBJ2-1 | many | TRBV5-1 | CASSFSPRGLAPLFEQFF | TGCGCCAGCAGCTTTTCGCCCAGGGGGCTGGCTCCTCTCTTTGAGCAGTTCTTC
TRBD1 | TRBJ2-1 | - | TRBV5-1 | CASSQDRGDNEQFF | TGCGCCAGCAGCCAAGACAGGGGGGACAATGAGCAGTTCTTC
TRBD2 | TRBJ2-5 | many | TRBV5-6 | CASSSPGERESQETQYF | TGTGCCAGCAGCTCGCCAGGCGAGCGGGAGTCCCAAGAGACCCAGTACTTC
- | TRBJ1-2 | - | TRBV20-1 | CSARQGYYYGYTF | TGCAGTGCTCGGCAGGGGTATTACTATGGCTACACCTTC
- | TRBJ2-1 | - | TRBV18 | CASSPPMQGYNEQFF | TGTGCCAGCTCACCACCAATGCAGGGTTACAATGAGCAGTTCTTC
TRBD1 | TRBJ2-1 | many | TRBV7-2 | CASRAPGGQGYYNEQFF | TGTGCCAGCAGGGCCCCCGGGGGACAGGGTTACTACAATGAGCAGTTCTTC
TRBD1 | TRBJ1-1 | - | TRBV5-1 | CASSSETGGGWGTEAFF | TGCGCCAGCAGTTCTGAAACAGGGGGCGGGTGGGGCACTGAAGCTTTCTTT
TRBD2 | TRBJ2-3 | many | TRBV5-1 | CASSSPGGLAAPDTQYF | TGCGCCAGCAGCTCCCCCGGGGGACTAGCGGCTCCAGATACGCAGTATTTT
- | TRBJ2-3 | - | TRBV11-2 | CASLRDTDTQYF | TGTGCCAGCCTTAGGGATACAGATACGCAGTATTTT
- | TRBJ2-2 | many | TRBV6-5 | CASSYSATHPGELFF | TGTGCCAGCAGTTATTCTGCCACCCACCCCGGGGAGCTGTTTTTT
TRBD1 | TRBJ2-7 | many | TRBV10-3 | CAIGGQGAYEQYF | TGTGCCATCGGCGGACAGGGCGCCTACGAGCAGTACTTC
- | TRBJ1-1 | many | TRBV27 | CASSLFKGAGTEAFF | TGTGCCAGCAGTTTATTTAAGGGTGCGGGCACTGAAGCTTTCTTT
- | TRBJ2-7 | - | TRBV2 | CASRRDSVSYEQYF | TGTGCCAGCAGGCGGGACTCAGTCTCCTACGAGCAGTACTTC
- | TRBJ1-5 | many | TRBV6-5 | CASSYVSSNQPQHF | TGTGCCAGCAGTTACGTGAGTAGCAATCAGCCCCAGCATTTT
TRBD1 | TRBJ1-1 | many | TRBV29-1 | CSVGGTGGTEAFF | TGCAGCGTTGGCGGGACAGGGGGCACTGAAGCTTTCTTT
TRBD1 | TRBJ2-2 | - | TRBV6-1 | CASSLRQGTNTGELFF | TGTGCCAGCAGCCTGAGACAGGGAACGAACACCGGGGAGCTGTTTTTT
TRBD2 | TRBJ2-3 | many | TRBV12-3/TRBV12-4 | CASSPKRGGGTDTQYF | TGTGCCAGCAGTCCCAAAAGGGGCGGGGGAACAGATACGCAGTATTTT
- | TRBJ2-7 | many | TRBV28 | CASSISRIYEQYF | TGTGCCAGCAGTATATCCAGAATCTACGAGCAGTACTTC
- | TRBJ2-2 | once | TRBV23-1 | CASSQWAGPPTNTGELFF | TGCGCCAGCAGTCAATGGGCAGGACCCCCTACGAACACCGGGGAGCTGTTTTTT
TRBD1 | TRBJ2-5 | many | TRBV12-3/TRBV12-4 | CASRTGGTQETQYF | TGTGCCAGCAGGACAGGGGGAACTCAAGAGACCCAGTACTTC